This is a list of T cell receptor beta chains from one sample in a study of blood T cell repertoires in COVID-19. Only in-frame clones appear in the TCRdb table, and some are missing; sequencing was by immunoSEQ multiplex PCR. The table lists approximately 260,000 clones, more than 75% of them singletons. The sample comprised PBMCs or T cells enriched from blood (not recorded which). The receptors were gathered from a woman in her 50s who had been exposed to COVID-19. CDR3s include the opening cysteine and the closing phenylalanine or tryptophan. A D gene is named only where the DNA matches it firmly. A row's size may be missing; if present it is once, few, many or a size class.

TRBJ2-3 TRBV24-1 TRBD1 NA TGTGCCACCAGTGATGGCGGACAGGGTGTGGATACGCAGTATTTT CATSDGGQGVDTQYF
TRBJ2-2 TRBV24-1 TRBD1 NA TGTGCCACCAGTCCCAGGGACAGCAACACCGGGGAGCTGTTTTTT CATSPRDSNTGELFF
TRBJ2-7 TRBV3-1/TRBV3-2 NA NA TGTGCCAGCAGCCTGGAAAGGGCGAGAGGGGAGCAGTACTTC CASSLERARGEQYF
TRBJ2-5 TRBV5-5 TRBD1 NA TGTGCCAGCAGCTCCTCAACAGGGGGGAGAGAGACCCAGTACTTC CASSSSTGGRETQYF
TRBJ2-7 TRBV28 TRBD1 NA TGTGCCAGCAGAAAGGCAGGGGGCGGCGAGCAGTACTTC CASRKAGGGEQYF
TRBJ1-2 TRBV11-2 NA NA TGTGCCAGCAGCTTAGTGGCAGGGATTGGTGGCTACACCTTC CASSLVAGIGGYTF
TRBJ1-2 TRBV30 NA many TGTGCCTGGAGTGTGCCAGGGTACTCTGGCTACACCTTC CAWSVPGYSGYTF
TRBJ1-1 TRBV30 TRBD1 NA TGTGCCTTACAGGGGGCTAACACTGAAGCTTTCTTT CALQGANTEAFF
TRBJ2-7 TRBV28 NA NA TGTGCCAGCAGTTTTTATCGTGGGCGCTACGAGCAGTACTTC CASSFYRGRYEQYF
TRBJ2-1 TRBV2 NA NA TGTGCCAGCAGGGGGAGTGTAGGGCAGTTCTTC CASRGSVGQFF
TRBJ2-3 TRBV3-1/TRBV3-2 NA NA TGTGCCAGCAGCCAAGACGTCGGGGTTGGCACAGATACGCAGTATTTT CASSQDVGVGTDTQYF
TRBJ1-3 TRBV13 NA once TGTGCCAGCAGCTTAATCACTACTGGAAACACCATATATTTT CASSLITTGNTIYF
TRBJ2-5 TRBV29-1 NA NA TGCAGCGTTGGCGACGGACTACAAGAGACCCAGTACTTC CSVGDGLQETQYF
TRBJ1-1 TRBV6-2/TRBV6-3 NA NA TGTGCCAGCAGTTACTCAGGGGTGGGCACTGAAGCTTTCTTT CASSYSGVGTEAFF
TRBJ1-5 TRBV2 NA NA TGTGCCAGCTCTCCAGAAAATCAGCCCCAGCATTTT CASSPENQPQHF
TRBJ2-5 TRBV18 NA NA TGTGCCAGCTCACCAGGGCTTGGAGAGACCCAGTACTTC CASSPGLGETQYF
TRBJ1-2 TRBV9 TRBD1 NA TGTGCCAGCAGCCCAGGGGGGACAGGGCTGGGTGGCTACACCTTC CASSPGGTGLGGYTF
TRBJ1-5 TRBV2 NA NA TGTGCCAGCACGCGAGGGTTCAATAGCAATCAGCCCCAGCATTTT CASTRGFNSNQPQHF
TRBJ2-1 TRBV28 TRBD2 NA TGTGCCAGCAGCGGGGGGGCCTGGGGCAATGAGCAGTTCTTC CASSGGAWGNEQFF